Here is one TCR beta chain with its context. The data were obtained in a study of OX40 agonist ivuxolimab in advanced cancers. Repertoires were generated with immunoSEQ multiplex PCR, while TCRdb's copy carries only in-frame clones and drops some. The sample shows tens of thousands of clones, approximately 80% of them seen only once. The V and J ends lost 4 bases and 6 bases, in that order; junction bases with no gene match: 9. Germline V gene sequence: CDR1 SGHRS, CDR2 YFSETQ. The CDR3 sequence is 15 residues long. The starting material was CD4+ or CD8+ T cells sorted from blood, obtained in a trial of the OX40 agonist ivuxolimab. The rearrangement joins TRBV5-1 to TRBJ2-7; 11 positions match TRBD2. The sequence derives from an adult with an advanced solid tumor such as melanoma, head and neck, liver or kidney cancer. This chain's CDR3 is CASSPQTSGIGEQYF. CDR3 nucleotide sequence: TGCGCCAGCAGCCCCCAGACTAGCGGGATAGGCGAGCAGTACTTC.